The 27 T cell receptor beta chains reported below all come from one sample, sequenced in a study of T cell repertoires in cytomegalovirus infection. TCRdb redid the calling of the reads with MiXCR, one entry per CDR3 protein. The table includes roughly 600,000 distinct CDR3 sequences, approximately 25% detected once. Sequenced: CD8+ T cells from PBMCs. These receptor sequences come from a human donor in good health (CMV status not recorded). Some clones in this sample may be carry-over from other donors' samples.

CDR3: CSAVRPGNGNTEAFF. In DNA, the CDR3 is TGCAGTGCGGTAAGGCCAGGTAACGGGAACACTGAAGCTTTCTTT. The chain employs TRBV20-1 and TRBJ1-1; D gene ambiguous. The CDR3 is 15 residues long. Trimming took 6 bases from V and 1 from J, leaving 18 bases between them. CDR1 is DFQATT, CDR2 SNEGSKA, per germline (reference sequence).

The V call is TRBV28, the J call TRBJ2-1; D is ambiguous. Looked up from germline, CDR1 is MDHEN and CDR2 is SYDVKM. This CDR3 comprises 12 residues. The CDR3 spells CAAGKSYNEQFF. The CDR3 DNA sequence: TGTGCAGCCGGCAAATCCTACAATGAGCAGTTCTTC.

This clonotype was seen at least ten times. This chain uses TRBV7-2 with TRBJ1-1; D remains unclear. CDR3 length: 15 amino acids. V was trimmed by 1 base and J by 0 bases, leaving 9 bases between them. CDR1 is SGHTA and CDR2 is FQGNSA in the germline V gene. The CDR3 nucleotides read TGTGCCAGCAGCTTAGTCTTCAACATGAACACTGAAGCTTTCTTT. Its protein is CASSLVFNMNTEAFF.

The rearrangement links TRBV4-2 to TRBJ2-1; 9 bases fit TRBD2. V was pared by 0 bases and J by 5 bases, with 14 bases of the junction left unmatched. The CDR3 covers 19 residues. The germline V gene encodes CDR1 LGHNA and CDR2 YNFKEQ. The CDR3 sequence: CASSQDEWVAGDPNNEQFF. The CDR3 nucleotides are TGTGCCAGCAGCCAAGATGAATGGGTAGCGGGGGACCCTAACAATGAGCAGTTCTTC.

In DNA, the CDR3 is TGCGCCAGCAGCCACGCTCTCCGGGATGAGCAGTTCTTC. Translating gives CASSHALRDEQFF. V usage is TRBV4-1 and J usage is TRBJ2-1; D ambiguous. The CDR3 totals 13 residues. Deletions cut 3 bases from V and 8 bases from J, with 11 bases between. Germline V gives CDR1 MGHRA, CDR2 YSYEKL.

This sequence joins TRBV27 and TRBJ2-7, with D uncertain. V gave up 4 bases and J gave up 6 bases, with 16 bases separating them. Looked up from germline, CDR1 is MNHEY and CDR2 is SMNVEV (reference sequence). CDR3 size: 14 residues. In nucleotides, the CDR3 is TGTGCCAGCAGTTACAGAGCTCATTCCGGCGAGCAGTACTTC. It is translated as CASSYRAHSGEQYF.

This clonotype has a count of ten or more. This chain connects TRBV11-2 to TRBJ2-1; D unresolved. Germline V gene data show CDR1 as SGHAT and CDR2 as FQNNGV. Trimming took off 1 base at V and 4 bases at J, with 14 bases between the two ends. CDR3 length equals 16 residues. CDR3 in amino acids: CASSLAGTSPYNEQFF. As DNA, the CDR3 is TGTGCCAGCAGCTTAGCGGGCACCTCTCCATACAATGAGCAGTTCTTC.

The CDR3 is CASSLTGTSGNEQFF. For the CDR3, the DNA is TGTGCCAGCAGTCTTACCGGGACTAGCGGCAATGAGCAGTTCTTC. The chain combines TRBV12-3 or TRBV12-4 with TRBJ2-1; TRBD2 aligns across 11 bases. The J segment lost 6 bases and the V segment lost 5 bases, leaving 6 bases of the junction unmatched. This CDR3 region has 15 residues.

This clonotype was counted many times. The V and J genes are TRBV15 and TRBJ1-1; tentative D call: TRBD1 (5 bases). CDR1 and CDR2 from the germline V gene are LNHNV and YYDKDF (reference sequence). This CDR3 has 16 amino acids. Deletions cut 1 base from V and 0 bases from J, with 12 bases between. CDR3 in amino acids: CATSRALRAMNTEAFF. For the CDR3, the DNA is TGTGCCACCAGCAGAGCCCTCAGGGCAATGAACACTGAAGCTTTCTTT.

In its sample, this clonotype was seen a few times. This chain connects TRBV7-4 to TRBJ1-6; 9 bases are shared with TRBD1. Germline CDR1 is SGHVT and CDR2 is SQSDAQ. Trimming at V came to 5 bases and at J to 0 bases, leaving 5 bases not matched to a gene. The CDR3 runs to 17 residues. The CDR3 sequence is CASSIGQGISYNSPLHF. DNA of the CDR3: TGTGCCAGCAGCATAGGACAGGGGATCTCCTATAATTCACCCCTCCACTTT.

This clonotype was observed a few times. The chain is built from TRBV6-5 and TRBJ2-1; 15 bases are shared with TRBD2. The V segment lost 8 bases and the J segment 0 bases; nucleotides outside the gene matches: 5. This CDR3 contains 17 residues. Looked up from germline, CDR1 is MNHEY and CDR2 is SVGAGI. CDR3 sequence: CASRTSGGDYSYNEQFF. The CDR3 nucleotides read TGTGCCAGCCGGACTAGCGGGGGGGACTACTCCTACAATGAGCAGTTCTTC.

This clonotype was found a few times. The gene calls are TRBV24-1 and TRBJ2-1; 12 bases align to TRBD1. Germline-derived CDR1 and CDR2 are KGHDR and SFDVKD. The CDR3 extends over 16 amino acids. V dropped 4 bases and J dropped 7; count of bases not matched to a gene: 7. The CDR3 sequence is CATSEGTGGKKNEQFF. CDR3 nucleotides: TGTGCCACCAGTGAAGGGACAGGGGGCAAGAAAAATGAGCAGTTCTTC.

There are a few counts of this clonotype. The genes are TRBV4-1 and TRBJ2-1; 9 bases agree with TRBD2. The germline V gene has CDR1 MGHRA and CDR2 YSYEKL. The ends lost 5 bases at V and 7 bases at J; junction bases unmatched: 9. The CDR3 consists of 15 residues. The CDR3 here is CASSEWRGGMNEQFF. CDR3 bases: TGCGCCAGCAGCGAATGGCGGGGGGGAATGAATGAGCAGTTCTTC.

The gene calls are TRBV29-1 and TRBJ2-3; 8 bases agree with TRBD2. This CDR3 has 14 residues. CDR1 SQVTM and CDR2 ANQGSEA come from the germline V gene. V lost 4 bases, J lost 7 bases, and 10 bases stayed unmatched. In DNA form, the CDR3 reads TGCAGCGTTGTCGCCAGCGGGGGACGGTATACGCAGTATTTT. This codes for CSVVASGGRYTQYF.

This clonotype was seen repeatedly, ten times or more. This chain joins TRBV7-9 and TRBJ1-5; D is ambiguous. Germline V gene lookup returns CDR1 SEHNR and CDR2 FQNEAQ (reference sequence). This CDR3 is built from 14 residues. Trimming removed 1 base from V and 2 bases from J, with 6 bases in between. The CDR3 DNA follows: TGTGCCAGCAGCTTAGGACCAGGCAATCAGCCCCAGCATTTT. Its translation: CASSLGPGNQPQHF.

This clonotype was seen ten or more times. The chain links TRBV10-2 to TRBJ1-2; perhaps TRBD1 as D (5 bases). The V gene's germline CDR1 is WSHSY and CDR2 SAAADI. This CDR3 spans 13 amino acids. V gave up 3 bases and J gave up 6 bases, with 11 bases separating them. Here the CDR3 reads CASSDPPGHGYTF. CDR3 sequence (DNA): TGCGCCAGCAGTGACCCGCCGGGGCATGGCTACACCTTC.

This clonotype has at least ten counts. This chain joins TRBV24-1 and TRBJ2-1; unclear D gene. Germline V lookup: CDR1 KGHDR, CDR2 SFDVKD. There are 13 residues in the CDR3. Trimming took off 2 bases at V and 3 bases at J, with 4 bases between the two ends. CDR3 bases: TGTGCCACCAGTGATTCCCTCTACAATGAGCAGTTCTTC. It translates to CATSDSLYNEQFF.

This clonotype was seen a few times. The chain links TRBV11-3 to TRBJ2-3; 12 nucleotides match TRBD2. This CDR3 has 15 amino acids. V shed 5 bases, J shed 6 bases, and the junction held 6 bases outside the gene matches. CDR1 is SGHNT, CDR2 YENEEA, per germline. The CDR3 sequence: CASSTRTSGDDTQYF. CDR3 in DNA: TGTGCCAGCAGCACTCGGACTAGCGGGGACGATACGCAGTATTTT. Full variable domain (remainder filled in from reference TRBV11-3 and TRBJ2-3): EAGVVQSPRYKIIEKKQPVAFWCNPISGHNTLYWYLQNLGQGPELLIRYENEEAVDDSQLPKDRFSAERLKGVDSTLKIQPAELGDSAVYLCASSTRTSGDDTQYFGPGTRLTVL.

This rearrangement joins TRBV2 to TRBJ2-3; D gene unclear. The CDR3 consists of 16 residues. Trimming took 3 bases from V and 2 from J, leaving 15 bases between them. Germline lookup yields CDR1 SNHLY and CDR2 FYNNEI. In DNA, the CDR3 is TGTGCCAGCAGTGACTTTGTGCGTAGTAACACAGATACGCAGTATTTT. Amino acids: CASSDFVRSNTDTQYF.

The chain is built from TRBV28 and TRBJ2-3; no clear D. The germline V and J ends were trimmed by 1 base and 4 bases, with 12 bases remaining between them. This CDR3 has 15 residues. Germline V gene lookup returns CDR1 MDHEN and CDR2 SYDVKM. The DNA of the CDR3 is TGTGCCAGCAGTTTATACAAGTTCGCTTCAGATACGCAGTATTTT. Encoded protein: CASSLYKFASDTQYF.

This clonotype was detected a few times. This chain joins TRBV28 and TRBJ1-4; D might be TRBD1 (5 bases). Trimming pared 3 bases from V and 0 bases from J, leaving 8 bases between. From germline, CDR1 is MDHEN and CDR2 SYDVKM. The CDR3 contains 15 residues. The CDR3 protein is CASSLGVTTNEKLFF. CDR3 sequence (DNA): TGTGCCAGCAGTTTGGGGGTGACAACTAATGAAAAACTGTTTTTT.

CDR3 in DNA: TGTGCCAGCACCGCGGGACTTATCTACGAGCAGTACTTC. As protein: CASTAGLIYEQYF. The rearrangement uses TRBV12-3 or TRBV12-4 and TRBJ2-7; maybe TRBD2 (6 bases). V was clipped by 7 bases and J by 3 bases, with 13 bases between them. This CDR3 has 13 amino acids.

This clonotype was counted between two and nine times. The CDR3 region is CASSPGTYSYEQYF. CDR3 DNA: TGTGCCAGCAGTCCGGGGACATATTCCTACGAGCAGTACTTC. This chain links TRBV6-6 with TRBJ2-7, with D perhaps matching TRBD1 (6 bases). Germline assignment: CDR1 MNHNY and CDR2 SVGAGI (reference sequence). The CDR3 contains 14 residues. Trimming stripped 5 bases from V and 1 base from J, with 12 bases between.

This clonotype was detected ten times or more. V usage is TRBV7-2 and J usage is TRBJ2-1; TRBD2 aligns across 8 bases. Germline V gene data show CDR1 as SGHTA and CDR2 as FQGNSA. Trimming at V came to 5 bases and at J to 8 bases, leaving 11 bases not matched to a gene. CDR3 length: 15 residues. Written as DNA, the CDR3 is TGTGCCAGCAGCCCATCTGCGGGGGGAAGGGATGAGCAGTTCTTC. This codes for CASSPSAGGRDEQFF.

This rearrangement joins TRBV29-1 to TRBJ2-7; possible D gene TRBD2, 5 bases. Germline loops: CDR1 SQVTM, CDR2 ANQGSEA. This CDR3 region has 13 residues. Trimming pared 3 bases from V and 3 bases from J, leaving 12 bases between. CDR3 amino acids: CSVETTSGYEQYF. In DNA, the CDR3 is TGCAGCGTTGAGACTACTTCGGGCTACGAGCAGTACTTC.

This clonotype was detected once. The junction shows a germline mismatch at one end, possibly a read error. The V gene is TRBV5-5, the J gene TRBJ1-2; no clear D. Looked up from germline, CDR1 is SGHKS and CDR2 is YYEKEE (reference sequence). The CDR3 has 14 amino acids. CDR3 region: CANSADGELYGYTF. In DNA form, the CDR3 reads TGTGCCAACAGCGCCGACGGTGAACTCTATGGCTACACCTTC.

The gene calls are TRBV28 and TRBJ2-3; 9 nucleotides align to TRBD1. Germline values: CDR1 MDHEN, CDR2 SYDVKM. CDR3 length: 17 amino acids. J gave up 4 bases and V 7 bases, and 15 bases lay outside the gene matches. The CDR3 DNA reads TGTGCCAGCACAGGGACAGGGTGGGGGGTAGGCGCAGATACGCAGTATTTT. It specifies CASTGTGWGVGADTQYF.